These 30 T cell receptor beta chains were all obtained from the same sample, sequenced in a study of regulatory T cells in long-lasting Graves disease. Time point meaning: newly diagnosed GD, antithyroid drugs for less than 3 months. Extracted PBMC RNA gave rise to the TCR library. To make TCR beta libraries, researchers used iRepertoire HTBI primers and Arm-PCR of CDR3 regions. TCRdb used MiXCR to reprocess the multiplex PCR reads, holding one entry per CDR3 protein. The data show a few hundred thousand distinct CDR3 sequences, approximately 20% seen once. The data were also submitted as part of a second study, on T cells in Graves' hyperthyroidism and ophthalmopathy.

Sequenced here: peripheral blood mononuclear cells (PBMCs), sampled at new diagnosis, from a patient treated with antithyroid drugs. All receptors come from a woman aged 25 to 45 with Graves disease.

This clonotype was observed at least ten times. The rearrangement uses TRBV27 and TRBJ2-3; TRBD2 matches at 7 bases. The CDR3 loop spans 16 amino acids. CDR1 is MNHEY and CDR2 is SMNVEV in the germline V gene (reference sequence). V was clipped by 2 bases and J by 1 base; unmatched bases: 6. The CDR3 loop is CASSLRGAGGTDTQYF. The DNA of the CDR3 is TGTGCCAGCAGTTTAAGAGGGGCGGGGGGCACAGATACGCAGTATTTT.

Many counts were recorded for this clonotype. The J gene is TRBJ2-2, the V gene TRBV12-3 or TRBV12-4; tentative D call: TRBD1 (7 bases). The CDR3 has 14 residues. V was pared by 8 bases and J by 6 bases, with 16 bases between. The CDR3 DNA reads TGTGCCAGCGATGTCAGGGGGGAATCCGGGGAGCTGTTTTTT. Its translation is CASDVRGESGELFF.

This clonotype showed up many times. In nucleotides, the CDR3 is TGTGCCAGCAGTCCAATACCACGCGGGGCCGGGGAGCTGTTTTTT. Protein product: CASSPIPRGAGELFF. The J gene is TRBJ2-2, the V gene TRBV27; D is perhaps TRBD2 (6 bases). The germline V and J ends were trimmed by 5 bases and 6 bases, with 16 bases remaining between them. The CDR3 extends over 15 amino acids. Germline CDR1 reads MNHEY; CDR2 reads SMNVEV (reference sequence).

This clonotype was observed many times. The chain has TRBV5-1 and TRBJ1-2, with D uncertain. Per germline, CDR1 SGHRS and CDR2 YFSETQ. Between the trimmed V and J ends, which lost 0 bases and 5 bases, there was a span of 11 bases. The CDR3 consists of 14 residues. CDR3 nucleotide sequence: TGCGCCAGCAGCTTGGAGGAGGTTGGGTATGGCTACACCTTC. Translation gives CASSLEEVGYGYTF.

The table lists this clonotype with many counts. The rearrangement joins TRBV12-3 or TRBV12-4 to TRBJ2-7; the D gene is possibly TRBD1 (5 bases). The V gene lost 6 bases and the J gene lost 3 bases, with 15 bases spanning the gap. CDR3 size: 14 residues. The DNA of the CDR3 is TGTGCCAGCAGCCCCCGACAGACTTTCTACGAGCAGTACTTC. This gives the protein CASSPRQTFYEQYF.

This chain connects TRBV28 to TRBJ1-3; 7 bases agree with TRBD1. Germline loops: CDR1 MDHEN, CDR2 SYDVKM. V shed 6 bases and J 3 bases; nucleotides not matched to a gene: 5. The CDR3 totals 14 residues. Here the CDR3 DNA reads TGTGCCAGCAGACCCGGACAGGTTGGAAACACCATATATTTT. Translation: CASRPGQVGNTIYF.

This clonotype was detected ten times or more. The chain uses TRBV7-9 and TRBJ2-3; 7 nucleotides match TRBD1. Per germline, CDR1 SEHNR and CDR2 FQNEAQ (reference sequence). The V segment lost 7 bases and the J segment 5 bases; nucleotides outside the gene matches: 9. The CDR3 is 14 amino acids. The CDR3 sequence: CASTVQGVQDTQYF. CDR3 bases: TGTGCCAGCACCGTCCAGGGGGTGCAAGATACGCAGTATTTT.

This clonotype has a count of ten or more. V and J are TRBV20-1 and TRBJ1-2, with D unresolved. CDR3 length equals 14 residues. The ends were cut back, 1 base at V and 7 bases at J, with 16 bases in the middle. Germline V gives CDR1 DFQATT, CDR2 SNEGSKA (reference sequence). The CDR3 spells CSARVPTLSTGYTF. For the CDR3, the DNA is TGCAGTGCTAGAGTCCCGACGCTAAGCACTGGCTACACCTTC.

This clonotype was seen a handful of times. This chain links TRBV7-2 with TRBJ1-3, with a weak D call TRBD1 (5 bases). This CDR3 is built from 16 residues. Trimming removed 5 bases from V and 0 bases from J, with 14 bases in between. Germline-derived CDR1 and CDR2 are SGHTA and FQGNSA. The CDR3: CASSLRQLHSGNTIYF. The CDR3 bases are TGTGCCAGCAGCCTAAGACAGTTGCACTCTGGAAACACCATATATTTT.

This clonotype was recorded at least ten times. The chain joins TRBV20-1 to TRBJ2-5; no reliable D call. CDR1 is DFQATT, CDR2 SNEGSKA, per germline (reference sequence). Deletions cut 5 bases from V and 7 bases from J, with 11 bases between. This CDR3 comprises 11 residues. The CDR3 region has the DNA TGCAGTGCTCGGGCGCTGGCGACCCAGTACTTC. Translated: CSARALATQYF.

This clonotype came up once. V gene TRBV30 combines with J gene TRBJ2-3; either TRBD1 or TRBD2 may fit D (5 bases each). Between the trimmed V and J ends, which lost 0 bases and 3 bases, there was a span of 13 bases. The CDR3 runs to 15 residues. In germline, CDR1 is GTSNPN, CDR2 SVGIG (reference sequence). The CDR3 sequence: CAWSVGARTTDTQYF. The CDR3 nucleotides are TGTGCCTGGAGTGTCGGGGCGCGGACAACAGATACGCAGTATTTT.

This clonotype was recorded many times. The chain has TRBV5-6 and TRBJ2-7, with a weak D call TRBD2 (6 bases). Germline V CDR1 and CDR2: SGHDT, YYEEEE. V lost 4 bases and J 1 base, leaving 21 bases between the germline ends. The CDR3 is 17 amino acids. CDR3 bases: TGTGCCAGCAGCCCCGGCAGAGGAGGGGAAGGATCCTACGAGCAGTACTTC. Translation gives CASSPGRGGEGSYEQYF.

This clonotype was seen repeatedly, ten times or more. At one end the junction does not follow the germline gene, possibly because of a read error. The rearrangement links TRBV2 to TRBJ2-7, with a weak D call TRBD1 (6 bases). Per germline, CDR1 SNHLY and CDR2 FYNNEI. CDR3 length equals 8 residues. The DNA for the CDR3 is TGTGCCAGCGCCCAGGGGAACTTC. Translation: CASAQGNF.

This clonotype was seen repeatedly, ten times or more. The chain has TRBV6-1 and TRBJ1-2; 10 nucleotides match TRBD1. The CDR3 covers 14 residues. Germline V gene lookup returns CDR1 MNHNS and CDR2 SASEGT. Trimming removed 6 bases from V and 5 bases from J; junction bases left unmatched: 6. CDR3: CASRTGGAGYGYTF. CDR3 coding DNA: TGTGCCAGCAGGACAGGGGGCGCAGGGTATGGCTACACCTTC.

This clonotype was seen repeatedly, ten times or more. The rearrangement joins TRBV5-8 to TRBJ1-1, with 9 bases identical to TRBD1. V was pared by 4 bases and J by 5 bases, with 6 bases of the junction left unmatched. Germline V gives CDR1 SGHTS, CDR2 YDEGEE. There are 14 residues in the CDR3. The CDR3 DNA follows: TGTGCCAGCAGCCCCGGAGACAGGGGGACTGAAGCTTTCTTT. Protein product: CASSPGDRGTEAFF. Using reference TRBV5-8 and TRBJ1-1 for the parts outside the CDR3, the full variable domain is EAGVTQSPTHLIKTRGQQATLRCSPISGHTSVYWYQQALGLGLQFLLWYDEGEERNRGNFPPRFSGRQFPNYSSELNVNALELEDSALYLCASSPGDRGTEAFFGQGTRLTVV.

J is TRBJ2-2 and V is TRBV12-3 or TRBV12-4; 11 bases match TRBD2. This CDR3 has 13 residues. V gave up 8 bases and J gave up 6 bases; unmatched junction bases: 2. The CDR3 bases are TGTGCCAGCTTAGCGGGAGGGCCCGGGGAGCTGTTTTTT. This translates into CASLAGGPGELFF.

The chain is built from TRBV12-3 or TRBV12-4 and TRBJ2-2, with D unresolved. Trimming took 5 bases from V and 4 from J, leaving 14 bases between them. This CDR3 comprises 15 residues. The chain's CDR3 is CASSPFTSPTGELFF. The CDR3 DNA follows: TGTGCCAGCAGTCCCTTCACCTCCCCCACCGGGGAGCTGTTTTTT.

This clonotype was observed many times. V and J are TRBV5-5 and TRBJ1-2; 12 positions agree with TRBD1. The trim removed 4 bases at V and 4 bases at J, leaving 2 bases unmatched. The CDR3 loop spans 14 amino acids. Germline V gene lookup returns CDR1 SGHKS and CDR2 YYEKEE (reference sequence). CDR3 in amino acids: CASSAGQGAYGYTF. Here the CDR3 DNA reads TGTGCCAGCAGCGCGGGACAGGGGGCCTATGGCTACACCTTC.

About this clonotype: This sequence may be a read error, since a much larger clone differs from it by one base. V gene TRBV5-6 combines with J gene TRBJ2-5, with TRBD1 matching 8 bases. Germline CDR1 reads SGHDT; CDR2 reads YYEEEE. The J segment lost 11 bases and the V segment lost 2 bases, leaving 17 bases of the junction unmatched. The length of the CDR3 is 16 residues. Here the CDR3 DNA reads TGTGCCAGCAGCTTCGGACAGGGCCTATCCTACAATGAGCAGTACTTC. It translates to CASSFGQGLSYNEQYF.

The genes are TRBV5-4 and TRBJ2-3; TRBD2 agrees at 11 bases. The trim removed 7 bases at V and 5 bases at J, leaving 12 bases unmatched. CDR1 is SGHNT, CDR2 YYREEE, per germline (reference sequence). The CDR3 is made up of 16 amino acids. The CDR3 DNA reads TGTGCCAGCCGTAGCGGGGGGGCTTCGTCGGTAGATACGCAGTATTTT. Encoded protein: CASRSGGASSVDTQYF.

The CDR3 bases are TGTGCCAGCAGTCCCGCGGGGCAGTTGGAGACCCAGTACTTC. Protein product: CASSPAGQLETQYF. The rearrangement links TRBV25-1 to TRBJ2-1; a possible D gene is TRBD2 (6 bases). TRBJ2-5 explains the end of the DNA better; the J call may be wrong. Germline CDR1 MGHDK, CDR2 SYGVNS. The CDR3 contains 14 residues.

This clonotype was counted ten times or more. J is TRBJ2-5 and V is TRBV12-3 or TRBV12-4; D is perhaps TRBD2 (5 bases). The CDR3 totals 14 residues. V shed 8 bases and J shed 3 bases, with 16 bases lying between them. DNA for the CDR3: TGTGCCAGCTCTAAGTGGACTGGAAAAGAGACCCAGTACTTC. This sequence encodes CASSKWTGKETQYF.

This clonotype was detected many times. The CDR3: CASSWSGVAEAFF. CDR3 DNA sequence: TGTGCCAGCAGTTGGTCAGGGGTGGCTGAAGCTTTCTTT. The V call is TRBV12-3 or TRBV12-4, the J call TRBJ1-1; D possibly corresponds to TRBD1 (6 bases). The ends were cut back, 4 bases at V and 6 bases at J, with 12 bases in the middle. This CDR3 has 13 residues.

This clonotype was detected ten times or more. The rearrangement uses TRBV6-1 and TRBJ2-1, with 8 bases identical to TRBD2. With 5 bases clipped from V and 3 bases from J, the junction kept 6 bases outside the gene matches. CDR1 MNHNS and CDR2 SASEGT come from the germline V gene. The CDR3 is 15 amino acids. The CDR3 DNA reads TGTGCCAGCAGTACTATAGCGGGGATCTACAATGAGCAGTTCTTC. This translates into CASSTIAGIYNEQFF.

This clonotype was counted ten times or more. A junction boundary mismatches the germline segment, possibly from a read error. The chain links TRBV9 to TRBJ1-4; 8 bases align to TRBD1. Germline V gives CDR1 SGDLS, CDR2 YYNGEE. The CDR3 sequence is 15 residues long. The CDR3 DNA follows: TGCGCCAGCAGCTTGCAGGGGGCTGGAGATGAAAAACTGTTTTTT. It is translated as CASSLQGAGDEKLFF.

The rearrangement joins TRBV20-1 to TRBJ2-3, with D maybe TRBD1 (6 bases). Germline V lookup: CDR1 DFQATT, CDR2 SNEGSKA (reference sequence). The CDR3 loop spans 15 amino acids. V lost 0 bases and J lost 5, with 15 bases in between. The CDR3 DNA sequence: TGCAGTGCTAGAGACGAATCAGGGGCCAGAGATACGCAGTATTTT. Translating gives CSARDESGARDTQYF.

This clonotype has a count of ten or more. This sequence joins TRBV6-1 and TRBJ2-7, with a tentative D call TRBD1 (6 bases). Trimming took off 10 bases at V and 6 bases at J, with 16 bases between the two ends. The CDR3 is 12 residues long. Germline assignment: CDR1 MNHNS and CDR2 SASEGT. The DNA of the CDR3 is TGTGCCACCCATACAGGGTTTTCCGAGCAGTACTTC. It translates to CATHTGFSEQYF.

A note on this clonotype: With a far larger clone one base away, a read error is the likely cause. The rearrangement joins TRBV2 to TRBJ2-3; possible D gene TRBD2, 6 bases. The tail of the sequence fits TRBJ2-1 better, so the J call may be wrong. Germline CDR1 is SNHLY and CDR2 is FYNNEI. The CDR3 totals 15 residues. The CDR3 DNA follows: TGTGCCAGCCTCGGAGGGATAGGCTCCTACAGTGAGCAGTTCTTC. It translates to CASLGGIGSYSEQFF.

Many counts were recorded for this clonotype. V gene TRBV2 combines with J gene TRBJ1-2; 12 nucleotides match TRBD1. The V gene's germline CDR1 is SNHLY and CDR2 FYNNEI. The CDR3 length is 15 residues. V lost 0 bases to trimming and J lost 6 bases; unmatched junction nucleotides: 2. The CDR3 reads CASSEAGQGADGYTF. The CDR3 DNA reads TGTGCCAGCAGTGAAGCGGGACAGGGGGCGGATGGCTACACCTTC.

The chain employs TRBV4-2 and TRBJ1-1; 8 bases match TRBD1. This CDR3 is 15 amino acids long. Germline trimming cut 0 bases from V and 4 bases from J; bases unmatched to any gene: 4. Germline values: CDR1 LGHNA, CDR2 YNFKEQ. This CDR3 is CASSQDRTGSTEAFF. DNA of the CDR3: TGTGCCAGCAGCCAAGATCGGACAGGGTCCACTGAAGCTTTCTTT.